These 9 T cell receptor beta chains originate from one sample sequenced in a study of T cells expressing NK-cell markers. TCRdb re-analyzed the 5' RACE reads; it lists each CDR3 protein once, without DNA. Here the sample table reports 200,000 to 300,000 distinct CDR3 sequences. Sequencing input: blood T cells: a sorted CD56 or NKG2C T cell subset, CD4+ or CD8+ T cells, or bulk PBMC T cells (not recorded which). The receptor source for this set is a woman aged 18 to 75 in good health.

This CDR3 is CSAYTKETQYF. The rearrangement uses TRBV20-1 and TRBJ2-5. The CDR3 loop spans 11 amino acids. Germline lookup yields CDR1 DFQATT and CDR2 SNEGSKA (reference sequence).

V is TRBV30 and J is TRBJ2-5. CDR1 is GTSNPN and CDR2 is SVGIG in the germline V gene (reference sequence). This CDR3 has 12 amino acids. The CDR3 spells CAWRTDGETQYF. Full variable domain (rest looked up from reference TRBV30 and TRBJ2-5): SQTIHQWPATLVQPVGSPLSLECTVEGTSNPNLYWYRQAAGRGLQLLFYSVGIGQISSEVPQNLSASRPQDRQFILSSKKLLLSDSGFYLCAWRTDGETQYFGPGTRLLVL.

The chain employs TRBV4-2 and TRBJ2-3; TCRdb returns TRBD2, unconfirmable since there is no DNA. The CDR3 has 17 amino acids. The germline gives CDR1 LGHNA, CDR2 YNFKEQ. CDR3 loop: CASSQDQISGKGTSQYF.

The chain combines TRBV18 with TRBJ1-2. Germline CDR1 is KGHSH and CDR2 is LQKENI. This CDR3 contains 14 residues. The CDR3 loop is CASSPPQGRHGYTF.

This chain joins TRBV23-1 and TRBJ1-5. TRBV23-1 is annotated as an ORF whose role is uncertain. This CDR3 has 15 amino acids. CDR3 in amino acids: CASSQLRVGSQPQHF.

This chain links TRBV4-3 with TRBJ2-4; the TRBD1 assignment by TCRdb is unverifiable without DNA. Germline CDR1 LGHNA, CDR2 YSLEER. The CDR3 has 17 amino acids. CDR3 in amino acids: CASSQDSWGPTKNIQYF.

This sequence joins TRBV6-2 or TRBV6-3 and TRBJ2-1; with no DNA, the TCRdb D assignment of TRBD1 cannot be verified. The germline CDR1 and CDR2 sequences are MNHEY and SVGEGT. The CDR3 spans 15 residues. This chain's CDR3 is CASTPRAPGYNEQFF.

J is TRBJ2-2 and V is TRBV9; without DNA, the TCRdb call of TRBD1 cannot be checked. The CDR3 loop spans 18 amino acids. Germline CDR1 and CDR2: SGDLS and YYNGEE. The CDR3 protein is CASSDGPGRGLDGGELFF.

This chain joins TRBV12-3 or TRBV12-4 and TRBJ1-4; TCRdb gives TRBD1 as the D gene, but with no DNA this cannot be confirmed. This CDR3 has 15 residues. The CDR3 reads CASSPGTVENEKLFF.